One and the same sample provided the 18 T cell receptor beta chains below, sequenced in a study of cytomegalovirus exposure and HLA in healthy donors. It was with 60 Vbeta and 13 Jbeta primers that the PCR ran. Sequenced by immunoSEQ multiplex PCR; TCRdb stores in-frame clones only, minus some. The table shows about 170,000 clones, with 75% to 85% occurring only once. The sequenced sample was PBMCs. These receptors originate from a man younger than 40 in good health and CMV-seropositive.

J is TRBJ2-3 and V is TRBV19; no definite D call. Trimming removed 0 bases at V and 2 bases at J, with 9 bases between. Germline CDR1 reads LNHDA; CDR2 reads SQIVND (reference sequence). The CDR3 spans 15 residues. The DNA of the CDR3 is TGTGCCAGTAGTATAGATCGCCAGGACACAGATACGCAGTATTTT. Translation: CASSIDRQDTDTQYF. The full variable domain, completed using reference TRBV19 and TRBJ2-3, is DGGITQSPKYLFRKEGQNVTLSCEQNLNHDAMYWYRQDPGQGLRLIYYSQIVNDFQKGDIAEGYSVSREKKESFPLTVTSAQKNPTAFYLCASSIDRQDTDTQYFGPGTRLTVL.

The chain uses TRBV11-2 and TRBJ1-5; TRBD1 aligns across 8 bases. The CDR3 length is 16 residues. V shed 1 base and J 0 bases; nucleotides not matched to a gene: 2. Germline V gene sequence: CDR1 SGHAT, CDR2 FQNNGV. The CDR3: CASSLGTGPSNQPQHF. CDR3 coding DNA: TGTGCCAGCAGCTTAGGGACAGGGCCTAGCAATCAGCCCCAGCATTTT.

J is TRBJ1-6 and V is TRBV13, with no clear D. The germline CDR1 and CDR2 sequences are PRHDT and FYEKMQ (reference sequence). Trimming stripped 4 bases from V and 10 bases from J, with 14 bases between. The CDR3 contains 14 residues. The CDR3 here is CASSSERKGSPLHF. The DNA for the CDR3 is TGTGCCAGCAGCTCGGAGCGGAAGGGATCACCCCTCCACTTT.

In the case of this clone: The final CDR3 position lacks the conserved phenylalanine or tryptophan, pointing to a likely read error. The chain is built from TRBV6-1 and TRBJ1-2, with D possibly being TRBD1 (6 bases). Trimming removed 8 bases from V and 4 bases from J, with 17 bases in between. The CDR3 runs 14 residues. CDR1 and CDR2 from the germline V gene are MNHNS and SASEGT. The CDR3 coding sequence is TGTGCCAGCTGCCGAACTGGGACATTCTATGGCTACACCCTC. Its protein product is CASCRTGTFYGYTL.

A word on this clone: Additional DNA sequences in this sample encode the identical CDR3. This chain joins TRBV18 and TRBJ2-3; 9 bases are shared with TRBD1. CDR3 length equals 15 residues. Losses at the gene ends were 1 base for V and 1 base for J; bases not matched to a gene: 0. The germline gives CDR1 KGHSH, CDR2 LQKENI. The CDR3 loop reads CASSPRTGGTDTQYF. The CDR3 nucleotides read TGTGCCAGCTCACCACGGACAGGGGGCACAGATACGCAGTATTTT. Full variable domain (remainder filled in from reference TRBV18 and TRBJ2-3): NAGVMQNPRHLVRRRGQEARLRCSPMKGHSHVYWYRQLPEEGLKFMVYLQKENIIDESGMPKERFSAEFPKEGPSILRIQQVVRGDSAAYFCASSPRTGGTDTQYFGPGTRLTVL.

The chain is built from TRBV30 and TRBJ2-2, with TRBD1 matching over 7 bases. Germline assignment: CDR1 GTSNPN and CDR2 SVGIG (reference sequence). This CDR3 contains 14 residues. Unmatched junction bases numbered 3, after V lost 0 bases and J lost 5 bases. As DNA, the CDR3 is TGTGCCTGGAGTGTTGGGGACAGAACCGGGGAGCTGTTTTTT. Translated, it gives CAWSVGDRTGELFF.

The chain links TRBV6-1 to TRBJ1-1, with D possibly TRBD1 on 6 matching bases. The CDR3 runs 14 residues. V lost 8 bases to trimming and J lost 0 bases, with 13 bases between them. CDR1 is MNHNS and CDR2 is SASEGT in the germline V gene. The CDR3 protein is CASRTDSLNTEAFF. CDR3 sequence (DNA): TGTGCCAGCCGGACGGACAGCTTGAACACTGAAGCTTTCTTT.

The rearrangement uses TRBV18 and TRBJ2-5, with D possibly TRBD2 on 6 matching bases. Germline-derived CDR1 and CDR2 are KGHSH and LQKENI. V lost 8 bases to trimming and J lost 1 base, with 11 bases between them. The CDR3 is 13 residues long. CDR3 nucleotides: TGTGCCAGCGCATGGGGGGTCCAAGAGACCCAGTACTTC. It codes for CASAWGVQETQYF.

The V gene is TRBV6-1, the J gene TRBJ2-5; TRBD1 agrees at 7 bases. The CDR3 loop spans 14 amino acids. The V gene's germline CDR1 is MNHNS and CDR2 SASEGT. Trimming took 4 bases from V and 0 from J; bases not matched to a gene: 2. As DNA, the CDR3 is TGTGCCAGCAGTGGACAGGGTCACCAAGAGACCCAGTACTTC. It codes for CASSGQGHQETQYF.

J is TRBJ1-3 and V is TRBV7-2, with D hard to call. The CDR3 length is 14 residues. The germline V gene has CDR1 SGHTA and CDR2 FQGNSA. The V end lost 10 bases, the J end lost 0 bases, and 13 bases lay between the germline ends. CDR3 in DNA: TGTGCCATTGACACCACTCACTCTGGAAACACCATATATTTT. Encoded protein: CAIDTTHSGNTIYF.

This rearrangement joins TRBV7-2 to TRBJ1-4; TRBD1 matches at 10 bases. V lost 6 bases and J lost 7; bases outside the gene matches: 8. The CDR3 is 15 amino acids. Germline V gene data show CDR1 as SGHTA and CDR2 as FQGNSA. CDR3 region: CASRRQGARLEKLFF. CDR3 nucleotides: TGTGCCAGCAGACGACAGGGGGCGCGTCTTGAAAAACTGTTTTTT.

This chain uses TRBV5-4 with TRBJ2-5, with 7 bases matching TRBD2. Germline values: CDR1 SGHNT, CDR2 YYREEE (reference sequence). The ends lost 6 bases at V and 5 bases at J; junction bases unmatched: 16. The CDR3 is 16 residues long. CDR3 DNA sequence: TGTGCCAGCACATGGGGGGGGAGGAAGGGAAGGGAGACCCAGTACTTC. Translating it yields CASTWGGRKGRETQYF.

In its sample, this clone was seen once. The chain is built from TRBV6-4 and TRBJ2-2; 9 nucleotides align to TRBD2. The CDR3 has 17 residues. CDR1 MRHNA and CDR2 SNTAGT come from the germline V gene. After removal of 0 bases from V and 0 bases from J, the junction contained 2 bases not matched to a gene. Written as DNA, the CDR3 is TGTGCCAGCAGTGACTCGGCTAGCGGGACGAACACCGGGGAGCTGTTTTTT. Protein product: CASSDSASGTNTGELFF.

The V and J genes are TRBV4-3 and TRBJ2-1; the D gene is possibly TRBD1 (6 bases). From germline, CDR1 is LGHNA and CDR2 YSLEER. V lost 4 bases and J 5 bases, leaving 18 bases between the germline ends. This CDR3 spans 16 amino acids. CDR3 bases: TGCGCCAGCAGCCTTGTGACGGACAGCTATGACAATGAGCAGTTCTTC. Amino acids: CASSLVTDSYDNEQFF.

This chain joins TRBV5-5 and TRBJ1-1, with a weak D call TRBD1 (5 bases). Germline-derived CDR1 and CDR2 are SGHKS and YYEKEE (reference sequence). Trimming took off 3 bases at V and 6 bases at J, with 12 bases between the two ends. The CDR3 covers 13 residues. The CDR3 reads CASSYPGLAEAFF. Here the CDR3 DNA reads TGTGCCAGCAGCTATCCAGGGTTAGCTGAAGCTTTCTTT.

This chain links TRBV6-5 with TRBJ1-1, with D perhaps matching TRBD1 (6 bases). The CDR3 totals 14 residues. Trimming removed 5 bases from V and 1 base from J, with 11 bases in between. Per the germline V gene, CDR1 is MNHEY and CDR2 is SVGAGI. The DNA of the CDR3 is TGTGCCAGCAGTAGGGGGGGAGGGAACACTGAAGCTTTCTTT. It codes for CASSRGGGNTEAFF.

This clone was seen just once. The chain links TRBV28 to TRBJ2-5; TRBD2 is a possible D gene (6 bases). The germline V and J ends were trimmed by 5 bases and 4 bases, with 11 bases remaining between them. Germline V gives CDR1 MDHEN, CDR2 SYDVKM. The CDR3 is 13 amino acids. CDR3 region: CASSGQEGETQYF. The CDR3 DNA reads TGTGCCAGCAGTGGTCAGGAGGGAGAGACCCAGTACTTC.

This sequence joins TRBV5-1 and TRBJ1-1; D unresolved. This CDR3 has 11 amino acids. V was clipped by 0 bases and J by 6 bases, with 3 bases between them. The germline CDR1 and CDR2 sequences are SGHRS and YFSETQ. In DNA form, the CDR3 reads TGCGCCAGCAGCTTGGCGGCTGAAGCTTTCTTT. Translation gives CASSLAAEAFF.